The source of this T cell receptor (beta chain) is a study of OX40 agonist ivuxolimab in advanced cancers. Patients were ineligible given autoimmune disease history or systemic immunosuppression. On cycle 4 day 1 and cycle 7 day 1, as well as at baseline, blood was sampled. General study findings and limits: With doses of 0.1-3.0 mg/kg, partial responders showed among the lowest clonal expansion.

On this clone itself: Its antigen is unidentified.

TCRdb keeps only in-frame clones here, not all; method: immunoSEQ multiplex PCR. The sample includes about 59,000 clones, under 95% of them seen just once. The specimen comprised CD4+ or CD8+ T cells sorted from blood, sampled in a trial of the OX40 agonist ivuxolimab. This TCR was recovered from an adult with an advanced solid tumor such as melanoma, head and neck, liver or kidney cancer.

CDR3 sequence: CASSQMGESNEQFF. For the CDR3, the DNA is TGCGCCAGCAGCCAAATGGGAGAATCCAATGAGCAGTTCTTC. This chain links TRBV4-1 with TRBJ2-1; D might be TRBD2 (5 bases). V was pared by 2 bases and J by 6 bases, with 11 bases between. The CDR3 contains 14 residues. The germline CDR1 and CDR2 sequences are MGHRA and YSYEKL.